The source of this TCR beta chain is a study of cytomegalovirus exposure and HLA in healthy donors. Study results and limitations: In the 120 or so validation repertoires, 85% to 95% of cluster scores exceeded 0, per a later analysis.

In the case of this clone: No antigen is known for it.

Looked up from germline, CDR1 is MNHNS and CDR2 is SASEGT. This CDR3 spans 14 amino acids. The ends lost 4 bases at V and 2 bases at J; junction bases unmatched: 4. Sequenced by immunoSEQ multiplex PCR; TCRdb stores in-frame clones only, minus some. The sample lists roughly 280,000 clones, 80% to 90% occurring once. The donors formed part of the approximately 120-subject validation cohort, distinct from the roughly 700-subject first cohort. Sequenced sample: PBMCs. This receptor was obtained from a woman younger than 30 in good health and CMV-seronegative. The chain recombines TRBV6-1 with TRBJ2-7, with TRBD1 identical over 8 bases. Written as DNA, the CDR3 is TGTGCCAGCAGTGTGACCAGGGGGCCCTACGAGCAGTACTTC. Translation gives CASSVTRGPYEQYF.